The 30 T cell receptor beta chains listed next were all sequenced from one sample in a study of T cells after yellow fever vaccination. TCRdb used MiXCR to reprocess the 5' RACE reads, holding one entry per CDR3 protein. The data hold around 590,000 distinct CDR3 sequences, with approximately 13% observed a single time. The material sequenced was PBMCs, taken on the day of the yellow fever booster vaccination. The receptors were gathered from a man in his thirties or forties who received the YFV17D yellow fever vaccine.

The chain uses TRBV20-1 and TRBJ2-3, with TRBD2 identical over 7 bases. Germline CDR1 reads DFQATT; CDR2 reads SNEGSKA (reference sequence). V was pared by 6 bases and J by 4 bases, with 7 bases of the junction left unmatched. There are 13 residues in the CDR3. The CDR3 nucleotides are TGCAGTGCGGGCGGGAGAGGGGCAGATACGCAGTATTTT. Translating gives CSAGGRGADTQYF.

This clonotype was counted only a few times. The chain combines TRBV11-3 with TRBJ2-2; no reliable D call. The germline gives CDR1 SGHNT, CDR2 YENEEA. The CDR3 runs to 16 residues. V lost 2 bases and J 3 bases, leaving 13 bases between the germline ends. The CDR3, as DNA: TGTGCCAGCAGCTTAACAAGACACTGGGACACCGGGGAGCTGTTTTTT. Amino acid sequence: CASSLTRHWDTGELFF.

The CDR3 DNA follows: TGTGCCATCAGTGACGCGGGCACAGATACGCAGTATTTT. Translation gives CAISDAGTDTQYF. V usage is TRBV10-3 and J usage is TRBJ2-3; D uncertain. Trimming took 3 bases from V and 1 from J, leaving 5 bases between them. This CDR3 spans 13 amino acids. Germline CDR1 ENHRY, CDR2 SYGVKD.

This clonotype has more than one count but fewer than ten. The chain links TRBV20-1 to TRBJ2-3, with 8 bases fitting TRBD2. The CDR3 is 16 residues long. CDR1 and CDR2 (germline): DFQATT, SNEGSKA (reference sequence). V was pared by 0 bases and J by 6 bases, with 11 bases of the junction left unmatched. The CDR3 DNA reads as TGCAGTGCTAGAGATTTAGCGGGGCGAATGGTGGATACGCAGTATTTT. It encodes CSARDLAGRMVDTQYF.

This chain uses TRBV7-8 with TRBJ2-5; TRBD1 is a possible D gene (5 bases). With 5 bases removed from V and 5 bases from J, the gap between germline ends came to 9 bases. Germline CDR1 reads SGHVS; CDR2 reads FQNEAQ. The CDR3 covers 12 residues. The DNA of the CDR3 is TGTGCCAGCAGCCAGGGCATGGAGACCCAGTACTTC. Translated, it gives CASSQGMETQYF.

The chain couples TRBV6-2 or TRBV6-3 to TRBJ1-1; D call uncertain. CDR3 length: 15 residues. V was shortened by 0 bases and J by 1 base, with 9 bases between the two germline ends. Germline CDR1 and CDR2: MNHEY and SVGEGT. CDR3 DNA sequence: TGTGCCAGCAGTTACTCGCATCGGAAGAACACTGAAGCTTTCTTT. This encodes CASSYSHRKNTEAFF.

There are a few counts of this clonotype. The chain recombines TRBV11-2 with TRBJ2-7, with TRBD2 matching 8 bases. CDR3 size: 16 residues. With V trimmed by 0 bases and J by 3 bases, 7 bases remained unmatched. Germline CDR1 SGHAT, CDR2 FQNNGV. CDR3 nucleotide sequence: TGTGCCAGCAGCTTAGACGCGGGAGGACTTTTCTACGAGCAGTACTTC. Translated, it gives CASSLDAGGLFYEQYF.

This clonotype was detected many times. In nucleotides, the CDR3 is TGCAGTGCCTTTTCCAATGAGCAGTTCTTC. The encoded protein is CSAFSNEQFF. This sequence joins TRBV20-1 and TRBJ2-1; D gene ambiguous. V was trimmed by 6 bases and J by 6 bases, leaving 6 bases between them. Germline V gene sequence: CDR1 DFQATT, CDR2 SNEGSKA (reference sequence). The CDR3 sequence is 10 residues long.

This clonotype has at least ten counts. The chain employs TRBV6-5 and TRBJ2-5; the D gene could be TRBD1 or TRBD2 (5 bases each). Germline-derived CDR1 and CDR2 are MNHEY and SVGAGI. The CDR3 sequence is 14 residues long. V was shortened by 0 bases and J by 3 bases, with 8 bases between the two germline ends. The CDR3 spells CASSYSGGKETQYF. CDR3 coding DNA: TGTGCCAGCAGTTACTCTGGGGGAAAAGAGACCCAGTACTTC.

The chain combines TRBV20-1 with TRBJ2-1; 8 nucleotides agree with TRBD1. V was pared by 6 bases and J by 0 bases, with 7 bases of the junction left unmatched. The CDR3 length is 15 residues. Germline-derived CDR1 and CDR2 are DFQATT and SNEGSKA (reference sequence). CDR3 nucleotides: TGCAGTGCGGACAGGGACGGGAGCTCCTACAATGAGCAGTTCTTC. Translation gives CSADRDGSSYNEQFF.

The V and J genes are TRBV4-3 and TRBJ2-3; D perhaps matches TRBD2 (6 bases). The CDR3 runs to 15 residues. Trimming shortened V by 1 base and J by 6 bases, and 14 bases separated the two germline ends. The germline V gene has CDR1 LGHNA and CDR2 YSLEER. CDR3 loop: CASSQVSREADTQYF. The CDR3 DNA reads as TGCGCCAGCAGCCAAGTTTCCAGGGAGGCGGATACGCAGTATTTT.

This clonotype has just a few counts. The chain recombines TRBV7-2 with TRBJ2-1; TRBD2 is a possible D gene (5 bases). Trimming took 0 bases from V and 0 from J, leaving 6 bases between them. CDR3 length: 15 amino acids. In germline, CDR1 is SGHTA, CDR2 FQGNSA. CDR3 loop: CASSLASDSYNEQFF. The CDR3 bases are TGTGCCAGCAGCTTAGCTAGCGACTCCTACAATGAGCAGTTCTTC.

The rearrangement joins TRBV20-1 to TRBJ2-1; 7 positions match TRBD2. CDR1 and CDR2 from the germline V gene are DFQATT and SNEGSKA (reference sequence). CDR3 length equals 14 residues. The V segment lost 3 bases and the J segment 10 bases; nucleotides outside the gene matches: 12. Here the CDR3 DNA reads TGCAGTGCTAGTCTAGCGGAAGGGGAGGTAGAGCAGTTCTTC. This sequence encodes CSASLAEGEVEQFF.

This clonotype was detected a few times. The chain is built from TRBV18 and TRBJ2-3, with a possible D match to TRBD2 (6 bases). The germline V gene encodes CDR1 KGHSH and CDR2 LQKENI. The CDR3 is 16 residues long. Trimming cost V 0 bases and J 0 bases, with 10 bases left between them. The DNA of the CDR3 is TGTGCCAGCTCACCACCGGGGGGAGCTAGCACAGATACGCAGTATTTT. Translation gives CASSPPGGASTDTQYF.

The chain combines TRBV5-5 with TRBJ1-6, with D possibly TRBD1 on 5 matching bases. This CDR3 has 14 residues. CDR1 is SGHKS and CDR2 is YYEKEE in the germline V gene (reference sequence). With 4 bases removed from V and 9 bases from J, the gap between germline ends came to 14 bases. CDR3 nucleotides: TGTGCCAGCAGCCCGGGACCTGCGAGTTCACCCCTCCACTTT. This translates into CASSPGPASSPLHF.

The DNA of the CDR3 is TGCGCCAGCAGCTCCGCCCTGGACAGGGGTCTTGCCGGGGAGCTGTTTTTT. Protein product: CASSSALDRGLAGELFF. This chain links TRBV5-1 with TRBJ2-2, with 9 nucleotides matching TRBD1. CDR3 length equals 17 residues. The V gene's germline CDR1 is SGHRS and CDR2 YFSETQ. Trimming at V came to 3 bases and at J to 6 bases, leaving 12 bases not matched to a gene.

This clonotype was counted many times. The chain recombines TRBV6-2 or TRBV6-3 with TRBJ2-3; D is possibly TRBD1 (6 bases). V gave up 10 bases and J gave up 6 bases, with 8 bases separating them. Germline CDR1 and CDR2: MNHEY and SVGEGT. There are 10 residues in the CDR3. As DNA, the CDR3 is TGTGCCACCCAGGGGGATACGCAGTATTTT. It specifies CATQGDTQYF.

Only a few counts were recorded for this clonotype. The V call is TRBV28, the J call TRBJ2-6; D may be TRBD1 (6 bases). The germline gives CDR1 MDHEN, CDR2 SYDVKM. The V gene lost 5 bases and the J gene lost 4 bases, with 12 bases spanning the gap. The CDR3 sequence is 15 residues long. CDR3 protein: CASSPTGTGANVLTF. The CDR3 DNA reads as TGTGCCAGCAGTCCGACAGGTACCGGGGCCAACGTCCTGACTTTC.

This rearrangement joins TRBV5-1 to TRBJ2-3, with 9 bases lining up with TRBD2. Germline V gene sequence: CDR1 SGHRS, CDR2 YFSETQ. There are 16 residues in the CDR3. V lost 4 bases, J lost 4 bases, and 10 bases stayed unmatched. The CDR3 here is CASSQTSGAGADTQYF. The DNA for the CDR3 is TGCGCCAGCAGCCAGACTAGCGGCGCGGGGGCAGATACGCAGTATTTT.

The chain couples TRBV5-1 to TRBJ2-2; 11 bases match TRBD2. V gave up 0 bases and J gave up 0 bases; unmatched junction bases: 4. In germline, CDR1 is SGHRS, CDR2 YFSETQ. The CDR3 consists of 18 residues. Written as DNA, the CDR3 is TGCGCCAGCAGCTTGGAAACTAGCGGGAGAGCGAACACCGGGGAGCTGTTTTTT. Translation gives CASSLETSGRANTGELFF. The full variable domain, completed using reference TRBV5-1 and TRBJ2-2, is KAGVTQTPRYLIKTRGQQVTLSCSPISGHRSVSWYQQTPGQGLQFLFEYFSETQRNKGNFPGRFSGRQFSNSRSEMNVSTLELGDSALYLCASSLETSGRANTGELFFGEGSRLTVL.

This clonotype has more than one count but fewer than ten. The chain carries TRBV7-2 and TRBJ1-1, with D unresolved. The germline V and J ends were trimmed by 7 bases and 7 bases, with 22 bases remaining between them. The V gene's germline CDR1 is SGHTA and CDR2 FQGNSA. This CDR3 has 15 amino acids. The CDR3 bases are TGTGCCAGCAATCTTAGTTTTGGATACCTAGGTGAAGCTTTCTTT. Its protein product is CASNLSFGYLGEAFF.

This clonotype came up many times. This chain joins TRBV4-3 and TRBJ2-3; TRBD2 matches 7 bases. Per the germline V gene, CDR1 is LGHNA and CDR2 is YSLEER. CDR3 length equals 16 residues. With 0 bases clipped from V and 4 bases from J, the junction kept 7 bases outside the gene matches. The CDR3 loop is CASSQDDGRMADTQYF. The DNA for the CDR3 is TGCGCCAGCAGCCAAGACGACGGGAGGATGGCAGATACGCAGTATTTT.

The rearrangement uses TRBV7-3 and TRBJ2-1; a weak D match, TRBD2 (6 bases). The germline CDR1 and CDR2 sequences are SGHTA and FQGTGA. Trimming pared 3 bases from V and 9 bases from J, leaving 12 bases between. The CDR3 loop spans 13 amino acids. CDR3 sequence: CASSFQEAGEQFF. The CDR3 nucleotides read TGTGCCAGCAGCTTCCAAGAAGCGGGTGAGCAGTTCTTC.

The CDR3 DNA sequence: TGTGCCAGCGGGGGTAGCACAGATACGCAGTATTTT. Amino acids: CASGGSTDTQYF. The V gene is TRBV28, the J gene TRBJ2-3, with D perhaps being TRBD1 or TRBD2 (5 bases each). Germline V CDR1 and CDR2: MDHEN, SYDVKM. This CDR3 comprises 12 residues. With 8 bases removed from V and 0 bases from J, the gap between germline ends came to 6 bases.

This clonotype was picked up a small number of times. DNA for the CDR3: TGCAGTGCTAGATTCGGGGATCAGCCCCAGCATTTT. It specifies CSARFGDQPQHF. The gene calls are TRBV20-1 and TRBJ1-5; D gene unclear. The V gene lost 2 bases and the J gene lost 5 bases, with 7 bases spanning the gap. The CDR3 runs 12 residues. The germline gives CDR1 DFQATT, CDR2 SNEGSKA (reference sequence).

In nucleotides, the CDR3 is TGTGCCAGCAGCTTCCCCGATTCAACGAGCTACGAGCAGTACTTC. It encodes CASSFPDSTSYEQYF. The chain is built from TRBV7-2 and TRBJ2-7; no firm D call. V was pared by 3 bases and J by 3 bases, with 15 bases between. Per the germline V gene, CDR1 is SGHTA and CDR2 is FQGNSA. CDR3 size: 15 residues.

This clonotype was seen at least ten times. The V call is TRBV20-1, the J call TRBJ2-1; 11 bases line up with TRBD2. V dropped 3 bases and J dropped 5; count of bases not matched to a gene: 6. Germline V gene data show CDR1 as DFQATT and CDR2 as SNEGSKA (reference sequence). The CDR3 runs 15 residues. CDR3 protein: CSASVAGGKNNEQFF. In nucleotides, the CDR3 is TGCAGTGCTAGTGTAGCGGGAGGGAAAAACAATGAGCAGTTCTTC.

The J gene is TRBJ1-4, the V gene TRBV4-2; D not certain. The CDR3 runs 15 residues. V lost 6 bases to trimming and J lost 7 bases, with 18 bases between them. Germline loops: CDR1 LGHNA, CDR2 YNFKEQ. The CDR3 region is CASRREGPSFEKLFF. The CDR3 DNA reads TGTGCCAGCAGGCGCGAAGGCCCCTCGTTTGAAAAACTGTTTTTT.

V gene TRBV19 combines with J gene TRBJ2-2, with D perhaps assigned TRBD1 or TRBD2 (6 bases each). This CDR3 has 16 amino acids. V shed 6 bases and J shed 0 bases, with 14 bases lying between them. The germline CDR1 and CDR2 sequences are LNHDA and SQIVND (reference sequence). The DNA for the CDR3 is TGTGCCAGTAGGGACCTTAGGGGGGCGAACACCGGGGAGCTGTTTTTT. Its translation is CASRDLRGANTGELFF.

The genes are TRBV6-1 and TRBJ2-7; the D gene could be TRBD1 or TRBD2 (5 bases each). CDR3 length: 15 residues. The germline V gene has CDR1 MNHNS and CDR2 SASEGT. V was pared by 8 bases and J by 2 bases, with 19 bases between. The CDR3 nucleotides read TGTGCCAGCTTCCGACCGGGGACGGCCACCTACGAGCAGTACTTC. It translates to CASFRPGTATYEQYF.